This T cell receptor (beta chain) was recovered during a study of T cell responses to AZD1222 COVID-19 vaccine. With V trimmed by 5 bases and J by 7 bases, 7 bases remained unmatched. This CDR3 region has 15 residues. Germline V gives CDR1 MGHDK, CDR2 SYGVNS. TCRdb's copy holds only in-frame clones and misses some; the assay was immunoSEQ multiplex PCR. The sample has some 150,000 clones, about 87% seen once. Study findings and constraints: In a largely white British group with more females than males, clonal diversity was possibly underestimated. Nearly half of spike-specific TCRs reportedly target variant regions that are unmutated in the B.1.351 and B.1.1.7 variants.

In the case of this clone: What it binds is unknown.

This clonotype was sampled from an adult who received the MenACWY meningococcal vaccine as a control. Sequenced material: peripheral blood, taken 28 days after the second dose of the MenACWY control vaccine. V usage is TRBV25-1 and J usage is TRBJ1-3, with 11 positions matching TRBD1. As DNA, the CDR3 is TGTGCCAGCAGTCCCGGACAGGGGGCTTGGAACACCATATATTTT. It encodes CASSPGQGAWNTIYF.